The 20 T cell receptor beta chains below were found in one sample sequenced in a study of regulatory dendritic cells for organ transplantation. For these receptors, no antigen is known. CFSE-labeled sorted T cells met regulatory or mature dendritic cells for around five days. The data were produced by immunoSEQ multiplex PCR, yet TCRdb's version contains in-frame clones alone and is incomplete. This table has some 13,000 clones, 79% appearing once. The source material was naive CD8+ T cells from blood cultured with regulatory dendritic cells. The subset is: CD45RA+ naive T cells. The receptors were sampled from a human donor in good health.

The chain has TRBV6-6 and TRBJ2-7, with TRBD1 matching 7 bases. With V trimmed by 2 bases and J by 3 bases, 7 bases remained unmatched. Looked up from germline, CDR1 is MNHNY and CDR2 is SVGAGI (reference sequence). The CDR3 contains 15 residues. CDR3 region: CASSYHLDRDYEQYF. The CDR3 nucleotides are TGTGCCAGCAGTTACCACCTTGACAGGGACTACGAGCAGTACTTC.

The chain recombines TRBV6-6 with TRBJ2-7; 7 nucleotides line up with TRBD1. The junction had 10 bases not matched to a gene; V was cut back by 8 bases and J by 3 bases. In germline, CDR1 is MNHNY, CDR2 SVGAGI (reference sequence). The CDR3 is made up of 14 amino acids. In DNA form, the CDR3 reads TGTGCCAGCGGATTAACCGGGACAGACTACGAGCAGTACTTC. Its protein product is CASGLTGTDYEQYF.

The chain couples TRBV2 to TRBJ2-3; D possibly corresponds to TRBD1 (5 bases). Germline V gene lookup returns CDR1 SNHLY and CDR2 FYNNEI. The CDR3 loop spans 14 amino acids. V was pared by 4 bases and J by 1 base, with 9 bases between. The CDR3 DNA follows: TGTGCCAGCAGTGGCGACAGTGGCACAGATACGCAGTATTTT. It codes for CASSGDSGTDTQYF.

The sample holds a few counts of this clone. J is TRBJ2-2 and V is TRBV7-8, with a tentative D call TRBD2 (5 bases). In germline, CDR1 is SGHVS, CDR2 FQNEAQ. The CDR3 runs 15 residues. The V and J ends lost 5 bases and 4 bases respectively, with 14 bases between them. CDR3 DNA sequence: TGTGCCAGCAGCCCAGGAGGTATTGGCACCGGGGAGCTGTTTTTT. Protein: CASSPGGIGTGELFF.

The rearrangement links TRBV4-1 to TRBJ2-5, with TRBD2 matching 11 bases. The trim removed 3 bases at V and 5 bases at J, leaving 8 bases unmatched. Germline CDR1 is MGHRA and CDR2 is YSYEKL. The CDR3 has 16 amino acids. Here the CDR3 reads CASSQGLAASAETQYF. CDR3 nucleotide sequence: TGCGCCAGCAGCCAGGGACTAGCGGCGTCCGCGGAGACCCAGTACTTC.

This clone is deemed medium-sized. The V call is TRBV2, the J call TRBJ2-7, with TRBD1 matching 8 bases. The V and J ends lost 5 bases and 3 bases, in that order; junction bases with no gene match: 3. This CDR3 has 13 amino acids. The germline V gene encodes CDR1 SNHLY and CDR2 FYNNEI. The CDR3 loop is CASSQGAGYEQYF. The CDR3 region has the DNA TGTGCCAGCAGTCAGGGGGCCGGCTACGAGCAGTACTTC.

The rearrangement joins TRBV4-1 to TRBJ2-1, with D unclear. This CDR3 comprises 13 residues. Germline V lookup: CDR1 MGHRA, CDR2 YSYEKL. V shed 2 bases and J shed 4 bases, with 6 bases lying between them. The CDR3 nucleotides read TGCGCCAGCAGCCAAACGACTTACAATGAGCAGTTCTTC. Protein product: CASSQTTYNEQFF.

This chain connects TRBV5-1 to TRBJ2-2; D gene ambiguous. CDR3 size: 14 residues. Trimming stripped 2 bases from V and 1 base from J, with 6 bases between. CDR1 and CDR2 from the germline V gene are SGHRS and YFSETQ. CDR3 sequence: CASSFAGNTGELFF. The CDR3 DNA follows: TGCGCCAGCAGCTTTGCAGGGAACACCGGGGAGCTGTTTTTT.

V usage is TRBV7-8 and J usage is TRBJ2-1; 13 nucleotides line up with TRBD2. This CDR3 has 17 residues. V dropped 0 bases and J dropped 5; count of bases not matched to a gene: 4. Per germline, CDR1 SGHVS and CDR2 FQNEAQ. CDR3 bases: TGTGCCAGCAGCTTAGCGTTCGGACTAGCGGGGGACAATGAGCAGTTCTTC. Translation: CASSLAFGLAGDNEQFF.

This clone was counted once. CDR3 loop: CASNGGGTDTQYF. CDR3 nucleotides: TGTGCCAGCAATGGCGGGGGTACAGATACGCAGTATTTT. The gene calls are TRBV2 and TRBJ2-3; TRBD2 matches 7 bases. After removal of 7 bases from V and 3 bases from J, the junction contained 4 bases not matched to a gene. The CDR3 totals 13 residues. Germline CDR1 is SNHLY and CDR2 is FYNNEI.

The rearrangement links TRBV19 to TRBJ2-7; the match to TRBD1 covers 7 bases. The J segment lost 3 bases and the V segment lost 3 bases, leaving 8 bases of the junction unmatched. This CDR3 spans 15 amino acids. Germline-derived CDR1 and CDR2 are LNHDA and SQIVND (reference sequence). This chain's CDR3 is CASSILTGLHYEQYF. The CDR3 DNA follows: TGTGCCAGTAGTATCCTGACAGGGCTTCACTACGAGCAGTACTTC.

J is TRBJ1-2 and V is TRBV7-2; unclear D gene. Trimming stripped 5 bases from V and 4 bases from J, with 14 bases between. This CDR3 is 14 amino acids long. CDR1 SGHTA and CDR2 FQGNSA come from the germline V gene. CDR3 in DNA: TGTGCCAGCAGCCCGCCCCTCTCGGGCTATGGCTACACCTTC. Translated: CASSPPLSGYGYTF.

The CDR3, as DNA: TGTGCCAGTGCTGTCGAGTGGAACACTGAAGCTTTCTTT. Translation: CASAVEWNTEAFF. The chain recombines TRBV19 with TRBJ1-1; D gene uncertain. CDR1 LNHDA and CDR2 SQIVND come from the germline V gene (reference sequence). The CDR3 consists of 13 residues. The ends were cut back, 8 bases at V and 1 base at J, with 11 bases in the middle.

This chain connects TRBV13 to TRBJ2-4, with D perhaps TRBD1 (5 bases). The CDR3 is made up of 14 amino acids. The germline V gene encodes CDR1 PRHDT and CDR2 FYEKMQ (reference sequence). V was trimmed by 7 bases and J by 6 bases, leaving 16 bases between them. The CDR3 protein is CASNSGRQTNIQYF. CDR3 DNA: TGTGCCAGCAACTCTGGCCGACAGACAAACATTCAGTACTTC.

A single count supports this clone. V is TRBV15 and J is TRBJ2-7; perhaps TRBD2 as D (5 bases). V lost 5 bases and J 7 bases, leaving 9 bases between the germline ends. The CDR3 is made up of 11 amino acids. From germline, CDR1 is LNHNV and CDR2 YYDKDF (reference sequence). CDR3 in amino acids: CATSSTGEQYF. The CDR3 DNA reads TGTGCCACCAGCTCGACGGGAGAGCAGTACTTC.

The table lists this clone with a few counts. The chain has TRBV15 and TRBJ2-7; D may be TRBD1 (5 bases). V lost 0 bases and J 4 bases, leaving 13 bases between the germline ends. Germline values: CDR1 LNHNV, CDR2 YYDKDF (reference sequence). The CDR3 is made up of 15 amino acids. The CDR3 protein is CATSRDSGISYEQYF. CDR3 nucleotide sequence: TGTGCCACCAGCAGAGATTCAGGGATTTCATACGAGCAGTACTTC.

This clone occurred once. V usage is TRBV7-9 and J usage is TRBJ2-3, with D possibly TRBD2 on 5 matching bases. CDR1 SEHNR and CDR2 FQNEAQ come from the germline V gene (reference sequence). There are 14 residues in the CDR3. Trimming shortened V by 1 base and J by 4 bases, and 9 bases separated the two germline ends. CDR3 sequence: CASSLGGRADTQYF. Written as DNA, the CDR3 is TGTGCCAGCAGCTTAGGAGGGCGCGCAGATACGCAGTATTTT.

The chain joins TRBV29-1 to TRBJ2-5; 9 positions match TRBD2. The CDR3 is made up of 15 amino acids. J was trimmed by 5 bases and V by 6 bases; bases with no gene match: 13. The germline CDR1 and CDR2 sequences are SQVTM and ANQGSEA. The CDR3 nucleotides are TGCAGCGTACGACTAGCGGCCTCACCTACGGAGACCCAGTACTTC. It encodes CSVRLAASPTETQYF.

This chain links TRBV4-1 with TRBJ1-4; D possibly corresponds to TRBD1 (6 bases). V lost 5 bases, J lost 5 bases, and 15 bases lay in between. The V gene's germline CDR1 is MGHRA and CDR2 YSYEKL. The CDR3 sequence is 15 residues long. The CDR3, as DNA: TGCGCCAGCAGCGGCAGACAGGAGAGAAATGAAAAACTGTTTTTT. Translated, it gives CASSGRQERNEKLFF.

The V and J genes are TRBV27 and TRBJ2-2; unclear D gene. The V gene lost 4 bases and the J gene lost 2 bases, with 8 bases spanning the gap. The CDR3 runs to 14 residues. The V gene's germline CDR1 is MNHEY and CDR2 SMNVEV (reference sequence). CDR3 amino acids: CASSWAANTGELFF. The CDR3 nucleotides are TGTGCCAGCAGTTGGGCTGCTAACACCGGGGAGCTGTTTTTT.